One sample yielded the 10 T cell receptor beta chains listed below, sequenced in a study of blood T cell repertoires in COVID-19. TCRdb's table, derived via immunoSEQ multiplex PCR, lists solely in-frame clones and lacks some. The sample contains some 250,000 clones, about 86% of which appear only once. Sequencing was performed on PBMCs or T cells enriched from blood (not recorded which). These receptor sequences come from a woman between 40 and 55 years old with acute COVID-19.

This clone has a single count. The chain joins TRBV5-4 to TRBJ2-1; D is possibly TRBD2 (6 bases). This CDR3 region has 13 residues. Between the trimmed V and J ends, which lost 4 bases and 9 bases, there was a span of 14 bases. The germline V gene has CDR1 SGHNT and CDR2 YYREEE (reference sequence). CDR3 coding DNA: TGTGCCAGCAGCCCGAGGGTCGGGGGTGAGCAGTTCTTC. Residues: CASSPRVGGEQFF.

The chain employs TRBV7-3 and TRBJ2-1; TRBD2 matches 7 bases. V shed 5 bases, J shed 4 bases, and the junction held 8 bases outside the gene matches. This CDR3 contains 15 residues. Germline V CDR1 and CDR2: SGHTA, FQGTGA. The CDR3 sequence is CASSRRGLEYNEQFF. For the CDR3, the DNA is TGTGCCAGCAGCCGACGAGGACTAGAGTACAATGAGCAGTTCTTC.

The CDR3 loop is CASSLRGHSYEQYF. The CDR3 DNA reads as TGTGCCAGCAGCTTGAGGGGACACTCCTACGAGCAGTACTTC. The chain employs TRBV5-8 and TRBJ2-7; possibly TRBD1 for D (6 bases). This CDR3 is built from 14 residues. Germline V gene lookup returns CDR1 SGHTS and CDR2 YDEGEE. V was shortened by 1 base and J by 0 bases, with 8 bases between the two germline ends.

The rearrangement uses TRBV2 and TRBJ1-1; possible D gene TRBD1, 5 bases. The CDR3 has 13 residues. The germline V gene encodes CDR1 SNHLY and CDR2 FYNNEI. V gave up 8 bases and J gave up 3 bases, with 13 bases separating them. The CDR3 protein is CASGTGGYTEAFF. The CDR3 bases are TGTGCCAGCGGAACAGGCGGTTACACTGAAGCTTTCTTT.

The chain has TRBV19 and TRBJ2-1, with D maybe TRBD1 (5 bases). This CDR3 spans 16 amino acids. V was cut by 4 bases and J by 4 bases, with 17 bases left in between. The germline V gene has CDR1 LNHDA and CDR2 SQIVND (reference sequence). In nucleotides, the CDR3 is TGTGCCAGTAGTAGAGCAGGGCCAGATACGTACAATGAGCAGTTCTTC. Its protein is CASSRAGPDTYNEQFF.

This chain links TRBV9 with TRBJ1-2, with unresolved D. Trimming pared 3 bases from V and 5 bases from J, leaving 14 bases between. The CDR3 has 14 amino acids. Germline V gives CDR1 SGDLS, CDR2 YYNGEE. CDR3 sequence reads: CASSATSRDYGYTF. The CDR3 DNA reads TGTGCCAGCAGCGCTACCTCCCGGGATTATGGCTACACCTTC.

This clone was found once. The CDR3 nucleotides read TGCAGCGTTGAAGAGGGACTAGCGGGACGCGAGGCAACAGATACGCAGTATTTT. Its translation is CSVEEGLAGREATDTQYF. V usage is TRBV29-1 and J usage is TRBJ2-3, with 13 bases aligning to TRBD2. Germline CDR1 SQVTM, CDR2 ANQGSEA. The CDR3 consists of 18 residues. V trimming: 0 bases; J trimming: 3 bases; junction bases outside the gene matches: 9.

The gene calls are TRBV10-1 and TRBJ2-3; maybe TRBD1 (6 bases). From germline, CDR1 is WNHNN and CDR2 SYGVQD (reference sequence). The CDR3 spans 16 residues. V was pared by 2 bases and J by 1 base, with 13 bases between. As DNA, the CDR3 is TGCGCCAGCAGTGAGAGCAAGCAGGGGCGCACAGATACGCAGTATTTT. It translates to CASSESKQGRTDTQYF.

The chain joins TRBV2 to TRBJ2-7; 8 bases line up with TRBD2. The germline V gene encodes CDR1 SNHLY and CDR2 FYNNEI. J was trimmed by 1 base and V by 6 bases; bases with no gene match: 14. The CDR3 contains 17 residues. CDR3: CASSKGPSGSLSYEQYF. The CDR3 region has the DNA TGTGCCAGCAGCAAGGGTCCAAGCGGGAGCCTATCCTACGAGCAGTACTTC.

The V call is TRBV5-1, the J call TRBJ2-5, with 9 bases matching TRBD2. J was trimmed by 2 bases and V by 0 bases; bases with no gene match: 5. This CDR3 region has 16 residues. From germline, CDR1 is SGHRS and CDR2 YFSETQ. CDR3: CASSLGLAGLQETQYF. The CDR3 DNA is TGCGCCAGCAGCTTGGGGCTAGCGGGATTACAAGAGACCCAGTACTTC.